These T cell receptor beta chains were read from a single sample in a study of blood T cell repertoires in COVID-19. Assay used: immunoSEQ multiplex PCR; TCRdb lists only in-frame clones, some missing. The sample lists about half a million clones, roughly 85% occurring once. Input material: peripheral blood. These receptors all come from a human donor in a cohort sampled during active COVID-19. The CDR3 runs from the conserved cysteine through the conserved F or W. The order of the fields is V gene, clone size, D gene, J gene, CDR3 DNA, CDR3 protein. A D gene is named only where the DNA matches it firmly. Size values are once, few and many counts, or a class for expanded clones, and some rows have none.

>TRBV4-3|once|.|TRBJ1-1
TGCGCCAGCAGCCGCACAGCCGGCAGGGGTGCTGAAGCTTTCTTT
CASSRTAGRGAEAFF
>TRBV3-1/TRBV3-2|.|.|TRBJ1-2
TGTGCCAGCAGCCATTATACAGGACCTCCGGATGGCTACACCTTC
CASSHYTGPPDGYTF
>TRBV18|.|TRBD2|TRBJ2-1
TGTGCCAGCTCAATCGGACTAGCGTCCTACAATGAGCAGTTCTTC
CASSIGLASYNEQFF
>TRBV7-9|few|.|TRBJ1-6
TGTGCCAGCAGCCCGGGACAAGGGATAAACTCCTATAATTCACCCCTCCACTTT
CASSPGQGINSYNSPLHF
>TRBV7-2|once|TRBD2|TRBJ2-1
TGTGCCAGCAGCTTCCAGAGCGGGAATTCCTACAATGAGCAGTTCTTC
CASSFQSGNSYNEQFF
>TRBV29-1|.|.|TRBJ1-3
TGCAGCGTTGGGGAGGGAACTGGAAACACCATATATTTT
CSVGEGTGNTIYF
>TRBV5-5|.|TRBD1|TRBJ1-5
TGTGCCAGCAGCTTGACCGGCCAGGGGGCTAATCAGCCCCAGCATTTT
CASSLTGQGANQPQHF
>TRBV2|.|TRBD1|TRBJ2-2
TGTGCCAGCAGAGGGACAGGGGCAAACACCGGGGAGCTGTTTTTT
CASRGTGANTGELFF
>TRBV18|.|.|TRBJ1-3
TGTGCCAGCTCACCAGCCCCCGACAGCATTATCTCTGGAAACACCATATATTTT
CASSPAPDSIISGNTIYF
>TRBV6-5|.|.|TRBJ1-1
TGTGCCAGCAGACAGGGCCCTAAGAACACTGAAGCTTTCTTT
CASRQGPKNTEAFF
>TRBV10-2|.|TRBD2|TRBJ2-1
TGCGCCAGCAGTGACTCGGCGGGAGGGAGTAATGAGCAGTTCTTC
CASSDSAGGSNEQFF
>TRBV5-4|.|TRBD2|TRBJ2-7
TGTGCCAGCAGTTCCGGGACTAGCGGCCACTACGAGCAGTACTTC
CASSSGTSGHYEQYF
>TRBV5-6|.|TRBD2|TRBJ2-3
TGTGCCAGCAGCTTCGGCCCAGCGGGAGTGACAGATACGCAGTATTTT
CASSFGPAGVTDTQYF
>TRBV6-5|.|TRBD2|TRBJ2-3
TGTGCCAGCAGTTCACTAGCGCGAGGTCCAGATACGCAGTATTTT
CASSSLARGPDTQYF
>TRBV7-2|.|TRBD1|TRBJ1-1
TGTGCCAGCAGCTCGAGAGGACAGGACCCATCGGCTTTCTTT
CASSSRGQDPSAFF
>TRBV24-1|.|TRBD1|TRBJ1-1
TGTGCCACCAGAACAGGGGGGAGGCGAACTGAAGCTTTCTTT
CATRTGGRRTEAFF
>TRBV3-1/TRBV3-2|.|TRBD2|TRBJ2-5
TGTGCCAGCAGCCAAGATCCCCTAGCGGGAGGCGTGACCCAGTACTTC
CASSQDPLAGGVTQYF
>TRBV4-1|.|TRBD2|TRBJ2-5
TGCGCCAGCAGCCAAACGGAAGCGGGAGGGCCTTTCGGGGAGACCCAGTACTTC
CASSQTEAGGPFGETQYF
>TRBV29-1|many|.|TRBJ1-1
TGCAGCTACAGGAACATGAACACTGAAGCTTTCTTT
CSYRNMNTEAFF
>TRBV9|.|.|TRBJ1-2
TGTGCCAGCAGCCCCCTTTCAGGGCAGGAAGGCTACACCTTC
CASSPLSGQEGYTF
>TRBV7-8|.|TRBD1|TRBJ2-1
TGTGCCAGCAGCCCCTTAACAGGGGCTAGCTCCTACAATGAGCAGTTCTTC
CASSPLTGASSYNEQFF
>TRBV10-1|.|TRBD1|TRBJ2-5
TGCGCCAGCAGTGGACACAGGGGGCCACAAGAGACCCAGTACTTC
CASSGHRGPQETQYF
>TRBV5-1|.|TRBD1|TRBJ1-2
TGCGCCAGCAGCTTGGAGGGGACAGTCACAAACTATGGCTACACCTTC
CASSLEGTVTNYGYTF
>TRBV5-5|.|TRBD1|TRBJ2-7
TGTGCCAGCAGCTTGGTGGACAGGGACTACGAGCAGTACTTC
CASSLVDRDYEQYF
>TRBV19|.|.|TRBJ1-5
TGTGCCAGTAGTTCCCTTGGGGGCGGCAATCAGCCCCAGCATTTT
CASSSLGGGNQPQHF
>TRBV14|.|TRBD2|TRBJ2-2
TGTGCCAGCAGCCAAGTCCGGCGGGGGGCAGCGAACACCGGGGAGCTGTTTTTT
CASSQVRRGAANTGELFF
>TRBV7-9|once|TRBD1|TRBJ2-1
TGTGCCAGCAGCTTGGGGTGGACAGGGGAGATCTTCAATGAGCAGTTCTTC
CASSLGWTGEIFNEQFF
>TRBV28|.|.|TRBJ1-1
TGTGCCAGCAGAGTCTACGGGGTTATCGAAGCTTTCTTT
CASRVYGVIEAFF
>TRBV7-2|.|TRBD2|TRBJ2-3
TGTGCCAGCAGCGATCGACTAGCGGGCGGAGATACGCAGTATTTT
CASSDRLAGGDTQYF
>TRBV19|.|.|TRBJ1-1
TGTGCCAGTAGTTACGGGTTGAACACTGAAGCTTTCTTT
CASSYGLNTEAFF
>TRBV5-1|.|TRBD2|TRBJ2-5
TGCGCCAGCAGGTCCGGGACTAGTGGTTCTGAGACCCAGTACTTC
CASRSGTSGSETQYF
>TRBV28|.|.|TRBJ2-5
TGTGCCAGCAGTTTAAGAGGTTTGACAGTGCTTTTGACCCAGTACTTC
CASSLRGLTVLLTQYF
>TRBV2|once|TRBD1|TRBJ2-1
TGTGCCGGGCGGTCAACAGGGGGCGAGTACAATGAGCAGTTCTTC
CAGRSTGGEYNEQFF
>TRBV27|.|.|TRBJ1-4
TGTGCCAGCAGTCCCCTCGGGGAAAAACTGTTTTTT
CASSPLGEKLFF
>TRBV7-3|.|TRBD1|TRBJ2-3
TGTGCCAGCAGCTGGGACAGGATGGGAGATACGCAGTATTTT
CASSWDRMGDTQYF
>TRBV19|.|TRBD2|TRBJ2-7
TGTGCCACCCTGGGACTAGCGGGAGGGGGCTCCTACGAGCAGTACTTC
CATLGLAGGGSYEQYF
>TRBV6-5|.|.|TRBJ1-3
TGTGCCAGCAGTACTTACGGGGGGACCGGAAACACCATATATTTT
CASSTYGGTGNTIYF
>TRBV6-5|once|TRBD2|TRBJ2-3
TGTGCCAGCAGTTACTCAACTAGCGGGAGCACAGATACGCAGTATTTT
CASSYSTSGSTDTQYF
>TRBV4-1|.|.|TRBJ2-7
TGCGCCAGCAGCCATCTAACGAACGAGCAGTACTTC
CASSHLTNEQYF
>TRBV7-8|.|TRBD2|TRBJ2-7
TGTGCCAGCAGCTCTGACGGGAGGCCGCACTACGAGCAGTACTTC
CASSSDGRPHYEQYF
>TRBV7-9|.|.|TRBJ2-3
TGTGCCAGCAGCGAAACAGGGACAATAAGCACAGATACGCAGTATTTT
CASSETGTISTDTQYF
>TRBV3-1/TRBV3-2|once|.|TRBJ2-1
TGTGCCAGCAGCCAAGTCCTGGTAGGCCGCGGGTACAATGAGCAGTTCTTC
CASSQVLVGRGYNEQFF
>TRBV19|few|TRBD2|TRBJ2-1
TGTGCCAGTAGCGACCAAAGCGGGAGTATCGATGAGCAGTTCTTC
CASSDQSGSIDEQFF
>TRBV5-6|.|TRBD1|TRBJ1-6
TGTGCCAGCAGCTTGAAAGGTCGAGGGCAGGGGGATTCACCCCTCCACTTT
CASSLKGRGQGDSPLHF
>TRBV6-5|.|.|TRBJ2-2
TGTGCCAGCAGTTACGTGGGCGCCAACACCGGGGAGCTGTTTTTT
CASSYVGANTGELFF
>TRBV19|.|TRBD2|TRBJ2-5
TGTGCCAGTAGTATACGGCTAGCGGGAAGCCAAGAGACCCAGTACTTC
CASSIRLAGSQETQYF
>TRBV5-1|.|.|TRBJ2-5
TGCGCCAGCAGCTTAAGCTCATTTCGAGAGACCCAGTACTTC
CASSLSSFRETQYF
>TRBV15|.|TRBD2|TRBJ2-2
TGTGCCACCAGCAGAGCTAGCGGGACGAACACCGGGGAGCTGTTTTTT
CATSRASGTNTGELFF
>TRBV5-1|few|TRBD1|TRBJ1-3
TGCGCCAGCAGCAACACCGGACAGGGCGGAAACACCATATATTTT
CASSNTGQGGNTIYF
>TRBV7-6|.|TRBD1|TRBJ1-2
TGTGCCAGCAGCCCCAATACAGGGGCTAACTATGGCTACACCTTC
CASSPNTGANYGYTF
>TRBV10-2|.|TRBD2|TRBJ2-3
TGCGCCAGCAGACAACTAGCGGGAAGCACAGATACGCAGTATTTT
CASRQLAGSTDTQYF